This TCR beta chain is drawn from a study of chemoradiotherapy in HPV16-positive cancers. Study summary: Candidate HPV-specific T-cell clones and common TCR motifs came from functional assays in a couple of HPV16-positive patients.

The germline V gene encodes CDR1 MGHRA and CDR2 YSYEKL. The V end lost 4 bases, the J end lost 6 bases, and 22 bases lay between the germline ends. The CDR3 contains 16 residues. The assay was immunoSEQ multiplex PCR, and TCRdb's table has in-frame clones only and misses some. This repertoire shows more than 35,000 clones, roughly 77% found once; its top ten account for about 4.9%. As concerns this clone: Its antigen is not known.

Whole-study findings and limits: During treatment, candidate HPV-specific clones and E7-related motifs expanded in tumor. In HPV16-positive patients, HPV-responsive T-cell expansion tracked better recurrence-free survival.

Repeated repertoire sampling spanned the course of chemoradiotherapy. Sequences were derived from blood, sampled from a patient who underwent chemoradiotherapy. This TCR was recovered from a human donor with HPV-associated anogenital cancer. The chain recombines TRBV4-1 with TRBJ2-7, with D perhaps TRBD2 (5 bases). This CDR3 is CASSPSSARAPPEQYF. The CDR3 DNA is TGCGCCAGCAGCCCGTCCTCCGCGAGGGCCCCCCCCGAGCAGTACTTC.